These T cell receptor beta chains were read from a single sample in a study of blood T cell repertoires in COVID-19. TCRdb's copy holds only in-frame clones and misses some; the assay was immunoSEQ multiplex PCR. The sample has roughly 250,000 clones, 82% seen once. What was sequenced was peripheral blood. Every receptor here comes from an older woman with active or convalescent COVID-19. Both conserved end residues are trimmed from each CDR3.

cdr3_aa	v_call	j_call
ASSSPLNYGYT	TRBV6-2/TRBV6-3	TRBJ1-2
ASSNGNEQF	TRBV7-9	TRBJ2-1
ASSLGGISYEQY	TRBV7-2	TRBJ2-7
ASSLQGTSNGYT	TRBV7-2	TRBJ1-2
ASSYSRGNMDSPLH	TRBV6-5	TRBJ1-6
ASSDAGPYEQY	TRBV5-1	TRBJ2-7
ASSFDSANQPQH	TRBV5-1	TRBJ1-5
ASSQGARGYT	TRBV14	TRBJ1-2
ASTFSGTGGLADEQY	TRBV28	TRBJ2-7
ASSPQGDTIY	TRBV19	TRBJ1-3
ASSLGGRNEQF	TRBV7-9	TRBJ2-1
ASSPGGWGYT	TRBV6-5	TRBJ1-2
ASSGQGEGNGKAF	TRBV18	TRBJ1-1
ASSQCLDRNYGYT	TRBV23-1	TRBJ1-2